This T cell receptor (beta chain) is drawn from a study of human T cells and chemical hapten exposure. Time point denoted: pre-sensitization, week 0. Specified treatment: therapeutic diphenylcyclopropenone sensitization with weekly scalp DPC. Sequencing started from total RNA isolated from unfractionated whole blood. Study results and caveats: Controls formed significantly fewer large CDR3 similarity clusters than expanded TCRs did.

TCRdb processed the RACE reads anew with MiXCR; each CDR3 protein has one entry. This repertoire shows tens of thousands of distinct CDR3 sequences, around 10% found once; its top ten account for 3.6%. In its sample, this clonotype was seen many times. Its antigen remains unknown. The source is a woman aged 40 to 50 with alopecia areata. Some clones in this sample may be carry-over from other donors' samples. The starting material was whole blood, obtained in connection with sensitization to the hapten diphenylcyclopropenone (DPC).

In nucleotides, the CDR3 is TGTGCCAGCACCCACGGGAATGAGCAGTTCTTC. Translated, it gives CASTHGNEQFF. The V gene is TRBV6-2 or TRBV6-3, the J gene TRBJ2-1, with D unclear. Looked up from germline, CDR1 is MNHEY and CDR2 is SVGEGT. V gave up 7 bases and J gave up 7 bases, with 8 bases separating them. The CDR3 is 11 residues long.